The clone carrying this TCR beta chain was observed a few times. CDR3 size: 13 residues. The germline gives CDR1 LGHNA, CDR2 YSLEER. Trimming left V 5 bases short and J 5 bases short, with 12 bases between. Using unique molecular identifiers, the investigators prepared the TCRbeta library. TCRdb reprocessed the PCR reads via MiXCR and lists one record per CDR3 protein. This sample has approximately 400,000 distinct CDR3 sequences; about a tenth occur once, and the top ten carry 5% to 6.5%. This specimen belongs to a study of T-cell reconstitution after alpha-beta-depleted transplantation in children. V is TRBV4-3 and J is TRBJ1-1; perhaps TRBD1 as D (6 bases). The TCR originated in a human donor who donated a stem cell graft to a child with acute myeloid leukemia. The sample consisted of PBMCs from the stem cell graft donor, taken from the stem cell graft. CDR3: CASSEQGQTEAFF. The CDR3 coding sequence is TGCGCCAGCAGCGAACAGGGTCAAACTGAAGCTTTCTTT.